This entry is about one TCR beta chain. Its antigen remains unknown. This entry is derived from a study of beta chain features in type 1 diabetes. General study results and limits: There was a possibility that cDNA sequencing over-represented cells with high TCR expression.

Expressed TCRB transcripts got sequenced, as all isolated RNA was reverse transcribed. The repertoire was sequenced with immunoSEQ multiplex PCR; TCRdb's copy has only in-frame clones and lacks some. The data contain under 250,000 clones, roughly a tenth of them singletons. Each sorted population was over 98% pure. The source material was central memory CD4+ T cells from blood. This sequence was found in a man aged 18-30 years in good health.

DNA of the CDR3: TGTGCCATCAGTGGGGGGCAAGGCCAGCCCCAGCATTTT. This codes for CAISGGQGQPQHF. The chain employs TRBV10-3 and TRBJ1-5; D perhaps matches TRBD1 (6 bases). Trimming removed 4 bases from V and 7 bases from J, with 11 bases in between. This CDR3 is 13 amino acids long. Germline lookup yields CDR1 ENHRY and CDR2 SYGVKD.